This T cell receptor beta chain was recorded in a study of early T cells in non-severe SARS-CoV-2 infection. Many counts were recorded for this clonotype. Per the germline V gene, CDR1 is MNHNY and CDR2 is SVGAGI (reference sequence). J lost 1 base, V lost 6 bases, and 1 base had no gene match. CDR3 length: 14 amino acids. TCRdb re-analysed the 5' RACE reads in MiXCR, keeping a single row per CDR3 protein. The sample shows fewer than 65,000 distinct CDR3 sequences, 10% of them seen only once. The TCR sequence derives from an adult who was a healthcare worker with PCR-confirmed SARS-CoV-2 infection or an uninfected control (not recorded which). The genes are TRBV6-6 and TRBJ2-3; 10 bases match TRBD2. The sequencing sample was made of whole blood. In DNA form, the CDR3 reads TGTGCCAGCAGGCTAGCGGGGGGCACAGATACGCAGTATTTT. This gives the protein CASRLAGGTDTQYF.